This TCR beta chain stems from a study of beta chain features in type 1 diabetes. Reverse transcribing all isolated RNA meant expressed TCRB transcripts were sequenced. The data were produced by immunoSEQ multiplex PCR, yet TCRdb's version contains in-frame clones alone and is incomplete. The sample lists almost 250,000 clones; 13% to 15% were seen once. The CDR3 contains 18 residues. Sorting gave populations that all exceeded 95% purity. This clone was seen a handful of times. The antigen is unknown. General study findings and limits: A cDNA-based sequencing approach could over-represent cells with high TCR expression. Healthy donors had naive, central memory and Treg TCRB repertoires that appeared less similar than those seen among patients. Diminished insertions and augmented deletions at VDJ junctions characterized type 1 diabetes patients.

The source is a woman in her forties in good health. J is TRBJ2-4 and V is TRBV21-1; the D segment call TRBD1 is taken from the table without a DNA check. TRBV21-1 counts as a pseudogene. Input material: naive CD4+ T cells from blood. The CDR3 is CASSARRTGGEAKNIQYF. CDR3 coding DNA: TGTGCCAGCAGCGCCCGCCGGACAGGGGGCGAGGCCAAAAACATTCAGTACTTC.